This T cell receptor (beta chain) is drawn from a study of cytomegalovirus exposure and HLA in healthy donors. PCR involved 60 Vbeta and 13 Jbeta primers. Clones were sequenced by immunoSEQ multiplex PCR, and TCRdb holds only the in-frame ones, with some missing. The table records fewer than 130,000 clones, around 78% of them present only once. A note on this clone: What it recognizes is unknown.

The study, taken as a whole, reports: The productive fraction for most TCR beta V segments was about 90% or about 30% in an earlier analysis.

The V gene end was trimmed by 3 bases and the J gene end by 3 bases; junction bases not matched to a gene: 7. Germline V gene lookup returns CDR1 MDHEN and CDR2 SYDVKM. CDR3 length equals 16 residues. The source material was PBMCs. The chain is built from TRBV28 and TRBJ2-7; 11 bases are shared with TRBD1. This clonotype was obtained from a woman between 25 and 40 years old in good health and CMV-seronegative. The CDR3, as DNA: TGTGCCAGCAGTTTGTCTGGTGGGACAGGGGGCTACGAGCAGTACTTC. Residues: CASSLSGGTGGYEQYF.